This T cell receptor beta chain was sequenced in a study of T cell responses to AZD1222 COVID-19 vaccine. Study outcomes and limitations: Only after the peak T cell response were repertoires sampled. Clonal diversity was possibly underestimated, and white British individuals and females predominated among donors. Only 5 or 6 individuals given AZD1222 were seropositive at baseline.

V lost 2 bases and J 1 base, leaving 12 bases between the germline ends. CDR1 SGHRS and CDR2 YFSETQ come from the germline V gene. This CDR3 comprises 15 residues. With regard to this clone: Its antigen is not known.

Method: immunoSEQ multiplex PCR; TCRdb's copy keeps in-frame clones and lacks some. The sample lists about 180,000 clones, 80% to 90% occurring once. The sample in question was peripheral blood, obtained on day 0 of AZD1222 vaccination. The receptor comes from an adult in good health. The rearrangement links TRBV5-1 to TRBJ1-1; perhaps TRBD1 as D (5 bases). The DNA for the CDR3 is TGCGCCAGCAGCTTACAGGTTCTCCCGAACACTGAAGCTTTCTTT. Protein sequence: CASSLQVLPNTEAFF.